A single sample is the source of the 9 T cell receptor beta chains below, sequenced in a study of OX40 agonist ivuxolimab in advanced cancers. The protocol was immunoSEQ multiplex PCR, while the TCRdb copy is restricted to in-frame clones and leaves out a portion. The data show about 77,000 clones, with around four fifths seen just once and 0.76% held by the top ten. The material was CD4+ or CD8+ T cells sorted from blood, obtained in a trial of the OX40 agonist ivuxolimab. The receptors derive from an adult with an advanced solid tumor such as melanoma, head and neck, liver or kidney cancer.

The genes are TRBV5-6 and TRBJ2-3; 10 bases agree with TRBD2. The CDR3 extends over 17 amino acids. Trimming removed 1 base from V and 0 bases from J; junction bases left unmatched: 5. Germline CDR1 reads SGHDT; CDR2 reads YYEEEE. CDR3 DNA: TGTGCCAGCAGCTTGCTTACTAGCGGGACAAGCACAGATACGCAGTATTTT. This translates into CASSLLTSGTSTDTQYF.

V usage is TRBV5-4 and J usage is TRBJ2-5; D gene unclear. The J call may be incorrect, as the DNA end agrees better with TRBJ2-7. The CDR3 is 11 residues long. Germline V gives CDR1 SGHNT, CDR2 YYREEE (reference sequence). The CDR3 DNA follows: TGTGCCAGCAGCTTATTCAACGAGCAGTACTTC. Translating gives CASSLFNEQYF.

The J gene is TRBJ2-2, the V gene TRBV6-1; D may correspond to TRBD1 or TRBD2 (5 bases each). Trimming cost V 6 bases and J 4 bases, with 9 bases left between them. This CDR3 is built from 13 residues. Germline V gene sequence: CDR1 MNHNS, CDR2 SASEGT. For the CDR3, the DNA is TGTGCCAGCAGAGAGAGGGGCACCGGGGAGCTGTTTTTT. Translating it yields CASRERGTGELFF.

J is TRBJ1-2 and V is TRBV5-1, with unresolved D. This CDR3 has 14 amino acids. Germline loops: CDR1 SGHRS, CDR2 YFSETQ. The ends were cut back, 4 bases at V and 1 base at J, with 11 bases in the middle. The CDR3 DNA follows: TGCGCCAGCAGCCCCTCGACACTTAACTATGGCTACACCTTC. Translated, it gives CASSPSTLNYGYTF.

The V gene is TRBV2, the J gene TRBJ1-2; no clear D. Trimming pared 7 bases from V and 8 bases from J, leaving 14 bases between. Per germline, CDR1 SNHLY and CDR2 FYNNEI. The CDR3 sequence is 12 residues long. The CDR3 nucleotides read TGTGCCAGCACTCCAGGCCTTCGGGGCTACACCTTC. This translates into CASTPGLRGYTF.

This clone was observed a handful of times. The chain employs TRBV7-6 and TRBJ1-3; D not certain. With 1 base removed from V and 1 base from J, the gap between germline ends came to 11 bases. Germline assignment: CDR1 SGHVS and CDR2 FNYEAQ. This CDR3 region has 16 residues. The CDR3 reads CASSLGGRASGNTIYF. CDR3 bases: TGTGCCAGCAGCTTAGGAGGGCGCGCGTCTGGAAACACCATATATTTT.

The rearrangement uses TRBV19 and TRBJ2-2; TRBD2 matches at 10 bases. CDR1 is LNHDA, CDR2 SQIVND, per germline (reference sequence). After removal of 6 bases from V and 1 base from J, the junction contained 2 bases not matched to a gene. This CDR3 spans 15 amino acids. The CDR3 DNA reads as TGTGCCAGTAGACTAGCGGGGTGGAACACCGGGGAGCTGTTTTTT. Translation: CASRLAGWNTGELFF.

As DNA, the CDR3 is TGTGCCAGCAGCTTGGGCGGGAGGGCCTTTGGGGCCAACGTCCTGACTTTC. This sequence encodes CASSLGGRAFGANVLTF. The rearrangement links TRBV7-2 to TRBJ2-6; 9 positions match TRBD2. The germline CDR1 and CDR2 sequences are SGHTA and FQGNSA. After removal of 3 bases from V and 3 bases from J, the junction contained 6 bases not matched to a gene. This CDR3 contains 17 residues.

The V gene is TRBV4-2, the J gene TRBJ2-3; 11 bases agree with TRBD2. This CDR3 spans 16 amino acids. J gave up 5 bases and V 3 bases, and 7 bases lay outside the gene matches. The germline CDR1 and CDR2 sequences are LGHNA and YNFKEQ. CDR3 coding DNA: TGTGCCAGCAGCCAGTCTAGCGGGGGGCAAAGAGATACGCAGTATTTT. It is translated as CASSQSSGGQRDTQYF.